This T cell receptor beta chain appears in the sequencing data of a study of T-cell memory formation after mild COVID-19. From the 5' RACE reads, TCRdb called clonotypes with MiXCR, one entry per CDR3 protein. The profile covers 300,000 to 350,000 distinct CDR3 sequences, with approximately 12% appearing a single time and about a fifth taken by the ten largest. Source material: PBMCs or a T cell subset sorted from them (not recorded which). This TCR was sampled from a man between 18 and 29 years old who had mild COVID-19 (a few samples of this study predate the infection). Cell type and time point are not known.

Written as DNA, the CDR3 is TGTGCCAGCAGTGTAGGGGTTGACTATGGCTACACCTTC. Translating it yields CASSVGVDYGYTF. The chain recombines TRBV2 with TRBJ1-2, with a weak D call TRBD1 (5 bases). Trimming removed 4 bases from V and 3 bases from J, with 9 bases in between. Germline V gene data show CDR1 as SNHLY and CDR2 as FYNNEI. CDR3 length equals 13 residues.